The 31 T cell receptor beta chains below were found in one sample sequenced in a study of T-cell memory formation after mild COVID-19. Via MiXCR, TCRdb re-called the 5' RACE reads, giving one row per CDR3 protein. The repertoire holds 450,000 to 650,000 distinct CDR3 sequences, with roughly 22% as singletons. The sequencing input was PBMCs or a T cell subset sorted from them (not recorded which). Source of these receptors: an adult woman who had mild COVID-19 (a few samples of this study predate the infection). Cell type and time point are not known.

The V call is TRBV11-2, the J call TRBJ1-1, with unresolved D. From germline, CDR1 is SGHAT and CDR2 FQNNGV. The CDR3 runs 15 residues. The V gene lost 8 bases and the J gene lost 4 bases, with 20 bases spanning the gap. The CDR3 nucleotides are TGTGCCAGCTGGGTACTGAAACGGGGTTCCACTGAAGCTTTCTTT. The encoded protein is CASWVLKRGSTEAFF. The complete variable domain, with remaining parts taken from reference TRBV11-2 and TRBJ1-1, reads EAGVAQSPRYKIIEKRQSVAFWCNPISGHATLYWYQQILGQGPKLLIQFQNNGVVDDSQLPKDRFSAERLKGVDSTLKIQPAKLEDSAVYLCASWVLKRGSTEAFFGQGTRLTVV.

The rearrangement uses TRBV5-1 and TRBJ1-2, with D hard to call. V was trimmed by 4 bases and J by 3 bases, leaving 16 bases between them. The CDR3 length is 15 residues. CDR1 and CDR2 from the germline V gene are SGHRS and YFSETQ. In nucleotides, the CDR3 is TGCGCCAGCAGCCAGGACCCGGGAGCTTACTATGGCTACACCTTC. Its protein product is CASSQDPGAYYGYTF. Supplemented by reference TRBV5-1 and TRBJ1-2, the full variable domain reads KAGVTQTPRYLIKTRGQQVTLSCSPISGHRSVSWYQQTPGQGLQFLFEYFSETQRNKGNFPGRFSGRQFSNSRSEMNVSTLELGDSALYLCASSQDPGAYYGYTFGSGTRLTVV.

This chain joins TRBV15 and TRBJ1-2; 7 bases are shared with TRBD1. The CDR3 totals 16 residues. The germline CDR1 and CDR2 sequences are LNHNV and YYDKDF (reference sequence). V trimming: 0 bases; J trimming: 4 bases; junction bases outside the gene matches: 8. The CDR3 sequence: CATSRDQGGRFYGYTF. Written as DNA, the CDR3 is TGTGCCACCAGCAGAGATCAGGGGGGGCGCTTCTATGGCTACACCTTC.

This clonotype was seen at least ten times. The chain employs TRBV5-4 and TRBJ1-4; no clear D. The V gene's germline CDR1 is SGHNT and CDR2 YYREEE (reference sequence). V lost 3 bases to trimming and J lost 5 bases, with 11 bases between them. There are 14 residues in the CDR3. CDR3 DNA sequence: TGTGCCAGCAGCTATTTAGACGGAAATGAAAAACTGTTTTTT. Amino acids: CASSYLDGNEKLFF.

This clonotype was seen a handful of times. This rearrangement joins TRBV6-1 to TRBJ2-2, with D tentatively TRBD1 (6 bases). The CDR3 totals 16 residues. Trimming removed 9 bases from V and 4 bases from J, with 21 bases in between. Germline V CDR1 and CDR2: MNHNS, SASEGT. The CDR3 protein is CASKAGVTFVTGELFF. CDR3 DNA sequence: TGTGCCAGTAAAGCAGGGGTCACCTTTGTCACCGGGGAGCTGTTTTTT.

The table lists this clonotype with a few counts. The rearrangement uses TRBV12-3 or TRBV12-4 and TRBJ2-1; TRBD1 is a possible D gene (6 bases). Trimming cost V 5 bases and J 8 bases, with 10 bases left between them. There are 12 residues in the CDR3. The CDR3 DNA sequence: TGTGCCAGCAGTGAACAGGGCGATGAGCAGTTCTTC. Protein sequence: CASSEQGDEQFF.

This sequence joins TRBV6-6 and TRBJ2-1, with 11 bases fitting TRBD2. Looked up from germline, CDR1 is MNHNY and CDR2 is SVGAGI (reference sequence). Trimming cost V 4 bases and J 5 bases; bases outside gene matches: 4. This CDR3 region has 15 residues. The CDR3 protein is CASSSPGLADNEQFF. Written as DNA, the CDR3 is TGTGCCAGCAGTTCCCCGGGACTAGCGGACAATGAGCAGTTCTTC.

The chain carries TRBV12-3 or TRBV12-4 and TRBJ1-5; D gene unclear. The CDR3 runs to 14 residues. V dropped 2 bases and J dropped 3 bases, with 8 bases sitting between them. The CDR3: CASSLPRDNQPQHF. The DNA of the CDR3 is TGTGCCAGCAGTTTACCGAGGGACAATCAGCCCCAGCATTTT.

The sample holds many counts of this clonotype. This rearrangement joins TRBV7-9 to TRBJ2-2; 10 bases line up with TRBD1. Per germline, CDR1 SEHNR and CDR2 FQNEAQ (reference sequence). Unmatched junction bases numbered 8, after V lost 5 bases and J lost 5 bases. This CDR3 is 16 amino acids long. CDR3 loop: CASSGQGEVPTGELFF. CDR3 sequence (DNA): TGTGCCAGCAGCGGACAGGGGGAGGTGCCTACCGGGGAGCTGTTTTTT.

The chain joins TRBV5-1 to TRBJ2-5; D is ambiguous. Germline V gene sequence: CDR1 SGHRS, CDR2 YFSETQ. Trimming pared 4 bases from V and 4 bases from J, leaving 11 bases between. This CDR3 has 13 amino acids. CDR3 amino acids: CASSPWTSETQYF. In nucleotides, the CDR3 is TGCGCCAGCAGCCCCTGGACCTCAGAGACCCAGTACTTC.

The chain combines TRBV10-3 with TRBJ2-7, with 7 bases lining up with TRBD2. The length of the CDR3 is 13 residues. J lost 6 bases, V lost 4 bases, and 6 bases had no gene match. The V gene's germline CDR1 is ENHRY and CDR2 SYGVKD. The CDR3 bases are TGTGCCATCAGTGCGGGGGGACGAGGCGAGCAGTACTTC. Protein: CAISAGGRGEQYF.

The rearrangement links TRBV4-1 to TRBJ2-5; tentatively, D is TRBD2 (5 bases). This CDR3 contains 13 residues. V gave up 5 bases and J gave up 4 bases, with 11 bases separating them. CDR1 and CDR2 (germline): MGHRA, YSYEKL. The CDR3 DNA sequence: TGCGCCAGCAGCTCGCTAGCTTTAGAGACCCAGTACTTC. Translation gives CASSSLALETQYF.

The CDR3 DNA is TGTGCCAGCAGCCAAAGACTACAGCAGTACTTC. This sequence encodes CASSQRLQQYF. This chain joins TRBV3-1 and TRBJ2-7; D is possibly TRBD2 (5 bases). Germline-derived CDR1 and CDR2 are LGHDT and YNNKEL (reference sequence). CDR3 length equals 11 residues. V lost 2 bases to trimming and J lost 8 bases, with 7 bases between them.

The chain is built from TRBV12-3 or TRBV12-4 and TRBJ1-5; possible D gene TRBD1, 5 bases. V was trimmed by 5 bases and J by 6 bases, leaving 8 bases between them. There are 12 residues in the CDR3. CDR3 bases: TGTGCCAGCAGTGTTGGGGGTCAGCCCCAGCATTTT. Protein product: CASSVGGQPQHF.

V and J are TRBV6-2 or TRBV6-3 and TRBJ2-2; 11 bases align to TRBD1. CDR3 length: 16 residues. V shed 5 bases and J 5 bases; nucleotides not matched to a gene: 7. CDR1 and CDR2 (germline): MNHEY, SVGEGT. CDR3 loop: CASSQQGQGGTGELFF. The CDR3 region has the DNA TGTGCCAGCAGTCAGCAGGGACAGGGGGGAACCGGGGAGCTGTTTTTT.

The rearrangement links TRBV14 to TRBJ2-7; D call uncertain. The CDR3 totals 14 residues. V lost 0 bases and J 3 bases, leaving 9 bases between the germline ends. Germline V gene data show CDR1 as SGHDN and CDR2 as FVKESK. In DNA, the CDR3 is TGTGCCAGCAGCCAAGACAGTAACTACTACGAGCAGTACTTC. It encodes CASSQDSNYYEQYF. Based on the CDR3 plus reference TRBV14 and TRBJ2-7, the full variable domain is EAGVTQFPSHSVIEKGQTVTLRCDPISGHDNLYWYRRVMGKEIKFLLHFVKESKQDESGMPNNRFLAERTGGTYSTLKVQPAELEDSGVYFCASSQDSNYYEQYFGPGTRLTVT.

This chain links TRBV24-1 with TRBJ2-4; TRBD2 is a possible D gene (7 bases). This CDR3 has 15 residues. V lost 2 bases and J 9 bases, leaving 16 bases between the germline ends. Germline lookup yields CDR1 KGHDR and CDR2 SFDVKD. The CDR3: CATSDSRWRGGIQYF. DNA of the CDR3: TGTGCCACCAGTGATTCCAGGTGGAGGGGGGGCATTCAGTACTTC.

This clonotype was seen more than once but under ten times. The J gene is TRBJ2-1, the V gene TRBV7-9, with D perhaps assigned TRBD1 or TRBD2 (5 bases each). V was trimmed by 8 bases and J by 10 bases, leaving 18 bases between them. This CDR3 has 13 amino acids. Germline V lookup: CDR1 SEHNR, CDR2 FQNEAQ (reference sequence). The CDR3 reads CASYRGGYTEQFF. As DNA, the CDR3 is TGTGCCAGCTATCGTGGGGGTTACACCGAGCAGTTCTTC.

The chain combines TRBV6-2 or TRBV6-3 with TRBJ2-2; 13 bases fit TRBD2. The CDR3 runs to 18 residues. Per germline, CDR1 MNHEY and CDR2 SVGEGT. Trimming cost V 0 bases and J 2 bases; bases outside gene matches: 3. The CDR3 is CASSYSRTSGRNTGELFF. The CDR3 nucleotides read TGTGCCAGCAGTTACTCCCGGACTAGCGGGAGAAACACCGGGGAGCTGTTTTTT.

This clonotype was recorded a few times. CDR3 in DNA: TGTGCCAGCAGTTCCCCAGTCAACACCGGGGAGCTGTTTTTT. It encodes CASSSPVNTGELFF. This rearrangement joins TRBV12-3 or TRBV12-4 to TRBJ2-2; no clear D. The CDR3 runs 14 residues. V dropped 4 bases and J dropped 2 bases, with 8 bases sitting between them.

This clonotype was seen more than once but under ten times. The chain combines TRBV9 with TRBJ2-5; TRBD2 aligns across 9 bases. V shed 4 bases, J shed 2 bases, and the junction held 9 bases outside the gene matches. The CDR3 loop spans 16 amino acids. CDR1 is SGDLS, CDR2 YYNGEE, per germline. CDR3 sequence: CASSFGDSGGQETQYF. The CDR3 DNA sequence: TGTGCCAGCAGCTTCGGGGATAGCGGGGGACAAGAGACCCAGTACTTC.

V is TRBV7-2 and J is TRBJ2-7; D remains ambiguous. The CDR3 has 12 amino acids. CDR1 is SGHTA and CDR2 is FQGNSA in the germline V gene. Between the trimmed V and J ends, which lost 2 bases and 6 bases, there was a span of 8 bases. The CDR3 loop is CASSLHGSEQYF. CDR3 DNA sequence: TGTGCCAGCAGCTTACACGGAAGCGAGCAGTACTTC.

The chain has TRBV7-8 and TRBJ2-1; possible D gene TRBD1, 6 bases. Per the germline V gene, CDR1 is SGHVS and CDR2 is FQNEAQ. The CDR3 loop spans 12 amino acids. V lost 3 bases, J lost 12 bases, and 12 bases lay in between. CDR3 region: CASSLRDKRQFF. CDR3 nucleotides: TGTGCCAGCAGCTTGAGGGACAAGAGGCAGTTCTTC.

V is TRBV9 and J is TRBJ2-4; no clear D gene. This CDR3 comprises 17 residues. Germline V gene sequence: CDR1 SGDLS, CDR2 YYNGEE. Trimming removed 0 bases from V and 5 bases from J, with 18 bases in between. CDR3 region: CASSVEPNPSVQNIQYF. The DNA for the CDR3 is TGTGCCAGCAGCGTAGAACCTAACCCTTCCGTGCAAAACATTCAGTACTTC.

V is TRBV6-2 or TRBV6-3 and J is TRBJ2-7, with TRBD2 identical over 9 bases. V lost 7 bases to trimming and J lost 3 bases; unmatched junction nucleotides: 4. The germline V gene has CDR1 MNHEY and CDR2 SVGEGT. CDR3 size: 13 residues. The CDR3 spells CASKGLAFYEQYF. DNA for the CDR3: TGTGCCAGCAAGGGACTAGCCTTCTACGAGCAGTACTTC.

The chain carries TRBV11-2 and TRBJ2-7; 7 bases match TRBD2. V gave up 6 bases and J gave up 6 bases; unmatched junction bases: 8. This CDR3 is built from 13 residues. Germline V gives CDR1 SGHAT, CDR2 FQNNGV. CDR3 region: CASSFGGSFEQYF. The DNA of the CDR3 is TGTGCCAGCAGTTTCGGCGGGAGCTTCGAGCAGTACTTC.

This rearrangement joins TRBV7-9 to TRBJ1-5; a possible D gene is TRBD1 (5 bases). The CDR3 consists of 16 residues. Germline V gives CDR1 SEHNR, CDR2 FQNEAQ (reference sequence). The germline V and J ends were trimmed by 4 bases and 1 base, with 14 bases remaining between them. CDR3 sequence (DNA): TGTGCCAGCAGCTACCAAAGGGGAACCAGCAATCAGCCCCAGCATTTT. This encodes CASSYQRGTSNQPQHF.

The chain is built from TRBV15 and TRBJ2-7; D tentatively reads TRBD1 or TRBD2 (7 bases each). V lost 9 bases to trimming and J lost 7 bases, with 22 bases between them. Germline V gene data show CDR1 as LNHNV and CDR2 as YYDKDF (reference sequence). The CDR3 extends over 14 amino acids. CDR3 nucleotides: TGTGCCACAGCAGAATCAGGGGGGGTTTGGGAGCAGTACTTC. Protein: CATAESGGVWEQYF. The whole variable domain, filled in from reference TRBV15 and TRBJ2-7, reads DAMVIQNPRYQVTQFGKPVTLSCSQTLNHNVMYWYQQKSSQAPKLLFHYYDKDFNNEADTPDNFQSRRPNTSFCFLDIRSPGLGDTAMYLCATAESGGVWEQYFGPGTRLTVT.

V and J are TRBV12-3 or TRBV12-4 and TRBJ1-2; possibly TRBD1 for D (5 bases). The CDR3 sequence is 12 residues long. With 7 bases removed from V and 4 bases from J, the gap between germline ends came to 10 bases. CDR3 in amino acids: CASNDDSYGYTF. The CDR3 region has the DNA TGTGCCAGCAATGACGACAGCTATGGCTACACCTTC.

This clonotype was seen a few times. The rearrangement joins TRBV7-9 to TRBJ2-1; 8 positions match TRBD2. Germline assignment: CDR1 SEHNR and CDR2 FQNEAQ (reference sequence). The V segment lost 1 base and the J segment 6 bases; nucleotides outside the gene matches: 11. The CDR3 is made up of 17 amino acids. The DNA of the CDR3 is TGTGCCAGCAGCTTAGGAGGGTCGCTAGCGGGTTTCAATGAGCAGTTCTTC. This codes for CASSLGGSLAGFNEQFF.

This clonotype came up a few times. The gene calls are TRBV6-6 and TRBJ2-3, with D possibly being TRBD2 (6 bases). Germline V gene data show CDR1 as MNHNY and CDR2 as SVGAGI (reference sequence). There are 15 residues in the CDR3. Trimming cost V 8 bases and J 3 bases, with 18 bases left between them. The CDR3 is CASGGARGITDTQYF. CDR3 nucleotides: TGTGCCAGCGGAGGGGCCCGGGGGATAACAGATACGCAGTATTTT.